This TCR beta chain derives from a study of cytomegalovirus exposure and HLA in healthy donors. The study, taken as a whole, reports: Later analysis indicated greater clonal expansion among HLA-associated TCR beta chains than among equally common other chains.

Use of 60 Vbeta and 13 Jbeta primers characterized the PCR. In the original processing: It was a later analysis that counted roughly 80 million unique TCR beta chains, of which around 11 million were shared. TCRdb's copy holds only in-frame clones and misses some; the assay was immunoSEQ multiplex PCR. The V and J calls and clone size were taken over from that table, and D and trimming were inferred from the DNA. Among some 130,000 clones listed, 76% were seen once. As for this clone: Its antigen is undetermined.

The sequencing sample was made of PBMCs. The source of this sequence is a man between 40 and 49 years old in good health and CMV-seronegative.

Here the CDR3 reads CASTLVGGSEQYF. CDR3 DNA: TGTGCCAGCACCCTAGTGGGGGGGAGCGAGCAGTACTTC. The J gene is TRBJ2-7, the V gene TRBV11-2; 7 nucleotides agree with TRBD2. Germline lookup yields CDR1 SGHAT and CDR2 FQNNGV. The junction had 9 bases not matched to a gene; V was cut back by 7 bases and J by 6 bases. The CDR3 is made up of 13 amino acids.